The rows below give T cell receptor beta chains drawn from one sample of a study of control samples from healthy donors and cancer patients. Clones were read by immunoSEQ multiplex PCR, and TCRdb kept only the in-frame ones, dropping some. Among around 67,000 clones, around nine tenths were seen once, and the ten largest hold roughly 6%. Sample: PBMCs. Receptor source: a man aged 55 to 69 with colorectal cancer. CDR3s include the opening cysteine and the closing phenylalanine or tryptophan. Fields, in order: J gene, clone size, V gene, D gene, CDR3 protein, CDR3 DNA. A D gene is named only where the DNA matches it firmly. A clone size is listed for some rows: how often the clone was seen (once, few, many), or a class if it is expanded.

TRBJ2-3	-	TRBV7-9	-	CASSDTVWATDTQYF	TGTGCCAGCAGCGACACGGTGTGGGCCACAGATACGCAGTATTTT
TRBJ2-2	-	TRBV4-2	-	CASSQDRWEGPNTGELFF	TGTGCCAGCAGCCAAGATCGTTGGGAAGGCCCGAACACCGGGGAGCTGTTTTTT
TRBJ2-3	-	TRBV6-5	TRBD2	CASSSTGLATDTQYF	TGTGCCAGCAGCTCCACGGGACTAGCGACAGATACGCAGTATTTT
TRBJ1-5	-	TRBV6-2/TRBV6-3	-	CASSLGVDQPQHF	TGTGCCAGCAGCCTCGGGGTGGATCAGCCCCAGCATTTT
TRBJ1-6	-	TRBV6-6	-	CASSNRQPGQDSPLHF	TGTGCCAGCAGTAATCGACAGCCAGGACAAGATTCACCCCTCCACTTT
TRBJ2-3	-	TRBV6-2/TRBV6-3	-	CASSGDSQRITDTQYF	TGTGCCAGCAGTGGGGACTCCCAAAGGATAACAGATACGCAGTATTTT
TRBJ2-5	-	TRBV6-4	TRBD2	CARVERGAETQYF	TGTGCCAGGGTCGAGCGGGGCGCGGAGACCCAGTACTTC
TRBJ2-4	-	TRBV6-1	TRBD1	CASSEGITGVENIQYF	TGTGCCAGCAGTGAAGGTATTACAGGGGTGGAAAACATTCAGTACTTC
TRBJ2-5	once	TRBV4-1	TRBD1	CASSRGQGPSQETQYF	TGCGCCAGCAGCCGAGGACAGGGGCCCTCCCAAGAGACCCAGTACTTC
TRBJ2-7	-	TRBV7-2	-	CASSRSYEQYF	TGTGCCAGCAGCCGCTCGTACGAGCAGTACTTC
TRBJ2-1	-	TRBV6-6	-	CASSYLYNEQFF	TGTGCCAGCAGTTACCTTTACAATGAGCAGTTCTTC
TRBJ1-6	-	TRBV11-2	-	CASSLTRGAGNSPLHF	TGTGCCAGCAGCTTAACTCGGGGCGCGGGTAATTCACCCCTCCACTTT
TRBJ1-1	-	TRBV10-3	-	CAISASEDLTEAFF	TGTGCCATCAGCGCATCCGAGGATCTAACTGAAGCTTTCTTT
TRBJ1-1	-	TRBV30	-	CASTGHTEAFF	TGTGCCTCCACAGGGCATACTGAAGCTTTCTTT
TRBJ2-6	-	TRBV6-5	-	CASSYSLGGGANVLTF	TGTGCCAGCAGTTACTCTCTAGGCGGAGGGGCCAACGTCCTGACTTTC
TRBJ2-5	-	TRBV12-3/TRBV12-4	-	CASSPSGRGTQYF	TGTGCCAGCAGTCCCAGTGGGCGGGGGACCCAGTACTTC
TRBJ1-2	-	TRBV28	-	CASRGGPDGYTF	TGTGCCAGCAGAGGGGGGCCGGATGGCTACACCTTC
TRBJ1-2	-	TRBV7-9	-	CASSRLGYGYTF	TGTGCCAGCAGCCGCTTGGGGTATGGCTACACCTTC
TRBJ2-1	-	TRBV3-1/TRBV3-2	TRBD2	CASSPTSGGAGEQFF	TGTGCCAGCAGTCCGACTAGCGGGGGGGCCGGTGAGCAGTTCTTC
TRBJ1-3	-	TRBV6-1	-	CASSELKVGRTSGNTIYF	TGTGCCAGCAGTGAACTCAAGGTGGGCAGGACCTCTGGAAACACCATATATTTT
TRBJ2-3	-	TRBV27	-	CASSLSWANTQYF	TGTGCCAGCAGTTTATCGTGGGCAAATACGCAGTATTTT
TRBJ1-4	-	TRBV10-2	TRBD1	CASSEKGTGLLELFF	TGCGCCAGCAGTGAAAAGGGGACAGGGTTGCTCGAACTGTTTTTT
TRBJ1-2	-	TRBV13	-	CASSFGGGYGYTF	TGTGCCAGCAGCTTCGGGGGGGGCTATGGCTACACCTTC
TRBJ1-5	-	TRBV6-6	-	CASSYENQPQHF	TGTGCCAGCAGTTACGAGAATCAGCCCCAGCATTTT
TRBJ2-3	-	TRBV4-3	TRBD1	CASSQDRQGAGTDTQYF	TGCGCCAGCAGCCAAGATAGACAGGGGGCAGGCACAGATACGCAGTATTTT
TRBJ2-1	-	TRBV9	TRBD1	CASSDPGTGTGNQFF	TGTGCCAGCAGCGATCCCGGGACCGGGACAGGGAACCAGTTCTTC
TRBJ2-1	-	TRBV19	TRBD2	CASSIGGGSYNEQFF	TGTGCCAGTAGTATAGGGGGGGGCTCCTACAATGAGCAGTTCTTC
TRBJ2-7	once	TRBV27	-	CASSLGAPRGSYEQYF	TGTGCCAGCAGCCTTGGAGCCCCACGGGGCTCCTACGAGCAGTACTTC
TRBJ2-1	-	TRBV10-3	-	CAISGGGSYNEQFF	TGTGCCATCAGTGGGGGAGGCTCCTACAATGAGCAGTTCTTC
TRBJ2-3	-	TRBV9	TRBD2	CASSPLAGSTDTQYF	TGTGCCAGCAGCCCCCTAGCGGGGTCCACAGATACGCAGTATTTT